This record looks at one T cell receptor beta chain sequence and its context. The data are from a study of cytomegalovirus exposure and HLA in healthy donors. TCRdb's copy holds only in-frame clones and misses some; the assay was immunoSEQ multiplex PCR. The table has approximately 160,000 clones, under 90% seen once. Sample: PBMCs. The clonotype was recovered from a man between 18 and 35 years old in good health and CMV-seropositive.

The CDR3: CASIPLASEQFF. The CDR3 DNA follows: TGTGCCAGCATCCCACTAGCAAGTGAGCAGTTCTTC. The chain employs TRBV2 and TRBJ2-1, with TRBD2 as a possible D gene (6 bases). This CDR3 is 12 amino acids long. Germline-derived CDR1 and CDR2 are SNHLY and FYNNEI. Trimming removed 7 bases at V and 9 bases at J, with 13 bases between.